The present TCR beta chain was sequenced within a study of CD8 T cells in ankylosing spondylitis. This clonotype was counted a few times. TCRdb reanalysed the 5' RACE reads using MiXCR and keeps one entry per CDR3 protein. The sample yields 250,000 to 400,000 distinct CDR3 sequences, more than 9% seen once. The CDR3 spans 15 residues. With V trimmed by 2 bases and J by 7 bases, 6 bases remained unmatched. Looked up from germline, CDR1 is LGHDT and CDR2 is YNNKEL (reference sequence). The receptor was derived from a female donor with ankylosing spondylitis or in good health (not recorded which). The chain links TRBV3-1 to TRBJ1-4; 8 nucleotides line up with TRBD1. The sample consisted of blood, either unsorted or a sorted T cell fraction (not recorded which). The CDR3 sequence is CASSQWGDRGEKLFF. Here the CDR3 DNA reads TGTGCCAGCAGCCAATGGGGAGACAGGGGTGAAAAACTGTTTTTT.